The 13 T cell receptor beta chains below all came from one sample that was sequenced in a study of T cells in Graves' hyperthyroidism and ophthalmopathy. RNA transcripts gave rise to amplified TCR beta CDR3 regions. HTBI primers were used for first-round RT-PCR of the TCR CDR3. TCRdb independently ran MiXCR on the multiplex PCR reads; one entry per CDR3 protein. This sample has around 290,000 distinct CDR3 sequences, with 10% to 15% found just once. Sequenced material: blood. These receptor sequences come from a young woman with Graves' hyperthyroidism that later progressed to Graves' ophthalmopathy.

Ten or more counts support this clonotype. This chain joins TRBV28 and TRBJ2-7; 11 bases match TRBD2. Germline lookup yields CDR1 MDHEN and CDR2 SYDVKM. The CDR3 extends over 18 amino acids. With 1 base clipped from V and 5 bases from J, the junction kept 13 bases outside the gene matches. As DNA, the CDR3 is TGTGCCAGCAGTTTATTCCCCCGGATAGCGGGAGGGCCGAACGAGCAGTACTTC. Translating gives CASSLFPRIAGGPNEQYF.

This clonotype appeared a few times. The genes are TRBV5-5 and TRBJ2-1, with D unclear. This CDR3 has 13 residues. The V end was cut by 5 bases, the J end by 8 bases, with 14 bases between. Germline-derived CDR1 and CDR2 are SGHKS and YYEKEE (reference sequence). In DNA form, the CDR3 reads TGTGCCAGCAGTCGGACGGCCGTCGATGAGCAGTTCTTC. Protein: CASSRTAVDEQFF. The variable domain in full, with the rest retrieved from reference TRBV5-5 and TRBJ2-1, is DAGVTQSPTHLIKTRGQQVTLRCSPISGHKSVSWYQQVLGQGPQFIFQYYEKEERGRGNFPDRFSARQFPNYSSELNVNALLLGDSALYLCASSRTAVDEQFFGPGTRLTVL.

CDR3 DNA sequence: TGCAGTGCTAGAGATCGGGGGCGGGGCACTGAAGCTTTCTTT. It translates to CSARDRGRGTEAFF. The rearrangement joins TRBV20-1 to TRBJ1-1; TRBD1 might be the D (6 bases). This CDR3 is 14 amino acids long. V was clipped by 0 bases and J by 4 bases, with 12 bases between them. Germline CDR1 DFQATT, CDR2 SNEGSKA (reference sequence).

A note on this clonotype: A much larger clone sits a single nucleotide away, making a read error possible. The CDR3 ends on some other residue instead of the conserved phenylalanine or tryptophan, so this is likely a read error. This rearrangement joins TRBV7-2 to TRBJ1-2, with a weak D call TRBD1 (6 bases). The germline CDR1 and CDR2 sequences are SGHTA and FQGNSA. This CDR3 has 15 amino acids. Between the trimmed V and J ends, which lost 5 bases and 4 bases, there was a span of 17 bases. CDR3 coding DNA: TGTGCCAGCAGCAAAGCATTGGGCAGGGGCTATGGCTACACCCTC. Protein sequence: CASSKALGRGYGYTL.

This clonotype was recorded at least ten times. The chain carries TRBV2 and TRBJ2-7; D is perhaps TRBD1 or TRBD2 (5 bases each). The V and J ends lost 7 bases and 0 bases respectively, with 10 bases between them. Germline V gene lookup returns CDR1 SNHLY and CDR2 FYNNEI. The CDR3 consists of 13 residues. CDR3 sequence reads: CASKWDGSYEQYF. The CDR3 bases are TGTGCCAGCAAATGGGACGGCTCCTACGAGCAGTACTTC.

In its sample, this clonotype was seen a few times. This chain joins TRBV19 and TRBJ2-3; 9 nucleotides align to TRBD2. The CDR3 is made up of 14 amino acids. The V gene's germline CDR1 is LNHDA and CDR2 SQIVND (reference sequence). With V trimmed by 8 bases and J by 3 bases, 6 bases remained unmatched. The CDR3 sequence is CASGNSGRTDTQYF. In DNA, the CDR3 is TGTGCCAGTGGAAATAGCGGGAGAACAGATACGCAGTATTTT. Variable domain in full (rest from reference TRBV19 and TRBJ2-3): DGGITQSPKYLFRKEGQNVTLSCEQNLNHDAMYWYRQDPGQGLRLIYYSQIVNDFQKGDIAEGYSVSREKKESFPLTVTSAQKNPTAFYLCASGNSGRTDTQYFGPGTRLTVL.

The sample holds many counts of this clonotype. The chain combines TRBV30 with TRBJ1-4; possibly TRBD1 for D (5 bases). V was shortened by 5 bases and J by 9 bases, with 19 bases between the two germline ends. This CDR3 is built from 14 residues. The V gene's germline CDR1 is GTSNPN and CDR2 SVGIG (reference sequence). The CDR3 DNA follows: TGTGCCTGGGGGACCTCCACGTTTGGACAAAAACTGTTTTTT. Translating gives CAWGTSTFGQKLFF. Looking up the rest from reference TRBV30 and TRBJ1-4 gives the full variable domain: SQTIHQWPATLVQPVGSPLSLECTVEGTSNPNLYWYRQAAGRGLQLLFYSVGIGQISSEVPQNLSASRPQDRQFILSSKKLLLSDSGFYLCAWGTSTFGQKLFFGSGTQLSVL.

This clonotype was seen ten or more times. V usage is TRBV7-2 and J usage is TRBJ2-1; TRBD2 aligns across 8 bases. The junction had 8 bases not matched to a gene; V was cut back by 3 bases and J by 7 bases. The CDR3 extends over 15 amino acids. In germline, CDR1 is SGHTA, CDR2 FQGNSA. In DNA, the CDR3 is TGTGCCAGCAGCTTCTCCAGCGGGAGCTATAATGAGCAGTTCTTC. It translates to CASSFSSGSYNEQFF.

For this clonotype: A much bigger clone sits one base away, suggesting this may be a read error. This chain uses TRBV24-1 with TRBJ1-1, with D perhaps matching TRBD1 (5 bases). Germline V gene sequence: CDR1 KGHDR, CDR2 SFDVKD. The CDR3 has 11 amino acids. V gave up 11 bases and J gave up 1 base, with 7 bases separating them. Here the CDR3 DNA reads TGTGCCAACAGGACGAACACTGAAGCTTTCTTT. Its protein is CANRTNTEAFF.

This clonotype was seen ten or more times. The chain has TRBV4-3 and TRBJ1-1; possible D gene TRBD1, 5 bases. Germline V lookup: CDR1 LGHNA, CDR2 YSLEER. This CDR3 has 14 residues. Between the trimmed V and J ends, which lost 5 bases and 8 bases, there was a span of 18 bases. CDR3 nucleotide sequence: TGCGCCAGCAGCTCGCACCGGGACCCGATGGAAGCTTTCTTT. This sequence encodes CASSSHRDPMEAFF.

This clonotype turned up a few times. The J gene is TRBJ1-2, the V gene TRBV24-1; 8 bases fit TRBD1. V dropped 4 bases and J dropped 6; count of bases not matched to a gene: 6. Per the germline V gene, CDR1 is KGHDR and CDR2 is SFDVKD. The CDR3 covers 14 residues. The CDR3 region has the DNA TGTGCCACCAGTGAGTCGGACAGGGATCATGGCTACACCTTC. Protein: CATSESDRDHGYTF.

As regards this clonotype: A much larger clonotype is one base distant, so this may be a read error. CDR3 residues: CATSRRTGGATGELFF. DNA of the CDR3: TGTGCCACCAGCAGAAGGACAGGGGGCGCAACCGGGGAGCTGTTTTTT. The V and J genes are TRBV15 and TRBJ2-2, with TRBD1 matching 11 bases. The CDR3 is 16 amino acids. Germline CDR1 is LNHNV and CDR2 is YYDKDF (reference sequence). V shed 2 bases, J shed 5 bases, and the junction held 4 bases outside the gene matches.

This chain joins TRBV3-1 and TRBJ2-7; D remains unclear. Germline lookup yields CDR1 LGHDT and CDR2 YNNKEL (reference sequence). Trimming shortened V by 1 base and J by 4 bases, and 5 bases separated the two germline ends. CDR3 length: 12 residues. Here the CDR3 DNA reads TGTGCCAGCAGCCAAGCCTTTTACGAGCAGTACTTC. It translates to CASSQAFYEQYF.